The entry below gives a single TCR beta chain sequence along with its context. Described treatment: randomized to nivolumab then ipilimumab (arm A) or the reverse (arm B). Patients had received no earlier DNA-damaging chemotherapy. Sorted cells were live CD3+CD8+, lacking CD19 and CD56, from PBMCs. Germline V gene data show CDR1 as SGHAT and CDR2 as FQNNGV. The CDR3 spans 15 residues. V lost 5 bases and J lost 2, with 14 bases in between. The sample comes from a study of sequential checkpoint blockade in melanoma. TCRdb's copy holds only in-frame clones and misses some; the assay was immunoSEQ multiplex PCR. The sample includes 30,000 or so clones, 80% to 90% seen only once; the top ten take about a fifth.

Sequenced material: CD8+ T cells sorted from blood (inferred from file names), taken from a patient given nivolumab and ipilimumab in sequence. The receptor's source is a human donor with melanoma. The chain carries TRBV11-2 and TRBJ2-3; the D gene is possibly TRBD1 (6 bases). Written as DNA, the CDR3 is TGTGCCAGCAGCCCCAGGGGCCACGTCACAGATACGCAGTATTTT. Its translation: CASSPRGHVTDTQYF.